What follows are 32 T cell receptor beta chains derived from one specimen sequenced in a study of T cells in Graves' hyperthyroidism and ophthalmopathy. Using RNA transcripts as the source, TCR beta CDR3 regions were amplified. HTBI primers were used for first-round RT-PCR of the TCR CDR3. From the multiplex PCR reads, TCRdb called clonotypes with MiXCR, one entry per CDR3 protein. The repertoire holds 600,000 to 700,000 distinct CDR3 sequences, with 14% to 15% as singletons. The sample comprised blood. The receptors stem from a woman between 35 and 50 years old with Graves' ophthalmopathy.

This clonotype has a count of ten or more. The rearrangement joins TRBV20-1 to TRBJ2-1, with D perhaps matching TRBD2 (6 bases). The V gene lost 0 bases and the J gene lost 8 bases, with 11 bases spanning the gap. Germline values: CDR1 DFQATT, CDR2 SNEGSKA (reference sequence). CDR3 length: 13 residues. CDR3 DNA sequence: TGCAGTGCTAGAGAGCGACTAGACGATGAGCAGTTCTTC. It yields the protein CSARERLDDEQFF.

The J gene is TRBJ2-5, the V gene TRBV12-3 or TRBV12-4; D could derive from TRBD1 or TRBD2 (5 bases each). The CDR3 spans 14 residues. V lost 6 bases, J lost 1 base, and 12 bases lay in between. The CDR3 loop is CASSQRDGQETQYF. The DNA of the CDR3 is TGTGCCAGCAGCCAAAGGGACGGCCAAGAGACCCAGTACTTC.

This chain joins TRBV5-1 and TRBJ2-7; 7 bases match TRBD2. The CDR3 spans 15 residues. Germline CDR1 reads SGHRS; CDR2 reads YFSETQ. Trimming removed 0 bases from V and 1 base from J; junction bases left unmatched: 4. CDR3 DNA: TGCGCCAGCAGCTTGGTGAGCGGGACTTCCTACGAGCAGTACTTC. It translates to CASSLVSGTSYEQYF.

This clonotype was detected many times. The chain uses TRBV15 and TRBJ2-5; 16 bases agree with TRBD2. The V gene end was trimmed by 0 bases and the J gene end by 4 bases; junction bases not matched to a gene: 11. CDR1 and CDR2 (germline): LNHNV, YYDKDF (reference sequence). The length of the CDR3 is 20 residues. CDR3 residues: CATSRDFGTSGRDLPETQYF. The DNA for the CDR3 is TGTGCCACCAGCAGAGATTTCGGGACTAGCGGGAGGGACCTCCCAGAGACCCAGTACTTC.

V and J are TRBV12-3 or TRBV12-4 and TRBJ2-7; TRBD1 matches 11 bases. The CDR3 covers 13 residues. V gave up 8 bases and J gave up 7 bases; unmatched junction bases: 7. CDR3 nucleotide sequence: TGTGCCAGCGGCAGGACAGGGGGCATGGAGCAGTACTTC. As protein: CASGRTGGMEQYF.

The CDR3 bases are TGTGCCACCAGCAGTGCCAGGACAGGGGCAATTCGGGACACTGAAGCTTTCTTT. Its translation is CATSSARTGAIRDTEAFF. This rearrangement joins TRBV15 to TRBJ1-1; 9 positions agree with TRBD1. V was pared by 3 bases and J by 3 bases, with 14 bases of the junction left unmatched. Germline V gene sequence: CDR1 LNHNV, CDR2 YYDKDF (reference sequence). This CDR3 spans 18 amino acids.

This clonotype was seen a handful of times. The junction differs from germline at one of its ends, possibly a read error. The V gene is TRBV9, the J gene TRBJ1-2, with D uncertain. Germline lookup yields CDR1 SGDLS and CDR2 YYNGEE. The CDR3 runs 10 residues. The CDR3 DNA reads TGTGCCAGCAGCGTGAGGACCGGGCGCTTC. This sequence encodes CASSVRTGRF.

This clonotype was found many times. The CDR3 here is CASSNRRDNHYGYTF. The CDR3 DNA is TGTGCCAGTAGTAATCGCCGGGACAACCACTATGGCTACACCTTC. The gene calls are TRBV19 and TRBJ1-2; TRBD1 is a possible D gene (6 bases). The germline V and J ends were trimmed by 4 bases and 3 bases, with 15 bases remaining between them. The CDR3 spans 15 residues. The germline V gene encodes CDR1 LNHDA and CDR2 SQIVND (reference sequence). Together with reference TRBV19 and TRBJ1-2, the CDR3 gives the full variable domain: DGGITQSPKYLFRKEGQNVTLSCEQNLNHDAMYWYRQDPGQGLRLIYYSQIVNDFQKGDIAEGYSVSREKKESFPLTVTSAQKNPTAFYLCASSNRRDNHYGYTFGSGTRLTVV.

This clonotype was detected many times. The chain links TRBV29-1 to TRBJ2-5; D not resolved. The CDR3 is 11 amino acids. CDR1 is SQVTM, CDR2 ANQGSEA, per germline. V dropped 2 bases and J dropped 5 bases, with 6 bases sitting between them. CDR3 protein: CSVENLETQYF. DNA for the CDR3: TGCAGCGTTGAAAATTTGGAGACCCAGTACTTC.

This clonotype was seen many times. This rearrangement joins TRBV12-3 or TRBV12-4 to TRBJ1-2, with no clear D. The V end lost 8 bases, the J end lost 4 bases, and 8 bases lay between the germline ends. The CDR3 has 11 residues. CDR3 loop: CASDRSYGYTF. Written as DNA, the CDR3 is TGTGCCAGCGACCGATCCTATGGCTACACCTTC.

V gene TRBV4-2 combines with J gene TRBJ1-1; D perhaps matches TRBD1 (6 bases). Germline lookup yields CDR1 LGHNA and CDR2 YNFKEQ. V lost 0 bases to trimming and J lost 0 bases, with 14 bases between them. This CDR3 is built from 17 residues. DNA for the CDR3: TGTGCCAGCAGCCAAGATGGGGGGGGCCTAATGAACACTGAAGCTTTCTTT. Residues: CASSQDGGGLMNTEAFF.

This clonotype was observed many times. The V and J genes are TRBV7-8 and TRBJ2-7, with 11 positions matching TRBD2. This CDR3 spans 15 amino acids. V shed 5 bases, J shed 6 bases, and the junction held 9 bases outside the gene matches. Germline V gives CDR1 SGHVS, CDR2 FQNEAQ. The CDR3 DNA follows: TGTGCCAGCAGCCCCCGACTAGCGGGATGGGGCGAGCAGTACTTC. This codes for CASSPRLAGWGEQYF.

In this sample, this clonotype turned up many times. CDR3 DNA: TGTGCCAGCAGCCCGCGGGACCCCGTCTATGGCTACACCTTC. It yields the protein CASSPRDPVYGYTF. The gene calls are TRBV28 and TRBJ1-2; tentative D call: TRBD1 (5 bases). The CDR3 has 14 residues. Germline V gives CDR1 MDHEN, CDR2 SYDVKM. Between the trimmed V and J ends, which lost 6 bases and 4 bases, there was a span of 15 bases.

This clonotype has only a few counts. CDR3 in amino acids: CASSQQSQETQYF. CDR3 in DNA: TGCGCCAGCAGCCAGCAGAGTCAAGAGACCCAGTACTTC. The V and J genes are TRBV4-3 and TRBJ2-5; D is ambiguous. V was trimmed by 3 bases and J by 2 bases, leaving 7 bases between them. The CDR3 sequence is 13 residues long. The germline CDR1 and CDR2 sequences are LGHNA and YSLEER.

The sample holds many counts of this clonotype. The chain uses TRBV20-1 and TRBJ1-1; D gene uncertain. Germline V gene sequence: CDR1 DFQATT, CDR2 SNEGSKA (reference sequence). V lost 7 bases, J lost 0 bases, and 15 bases lay in between. This CDR3 comprises 14 residues. The CDR3 protein is CSEGRLTLNTEAFF. In nucleotides, the CDR3 is TGCAGTGAGGGCAGGTTGACGCTGAACACTGAAGCTTTCTTT.

This clonotype was detected only a few times. The chain combines TRBV7-9 with TRBJ2-5; TRBD2 aligns across 12 bases. The germline gives CDR1 SEHNR, CDR2 FQNEAQ (reference sequence). CDR3 size: 15 residues. Unmatched junction bases numbered 5, after V lost 5 bases and J lost 4 bases. CDR3 coding DNA: TGTGCCAGCAGCAGACTAGCGGGAGTCCCAGAGACCCAGTACTTC. It codes for CASSRLAGVPETQYF.

At least ten counts were recorded for this clonotype. The chain recombines TRBV7-2 with TRBJ2-7; 10 positions match TRBD1. Germline lookup yields CDR1 SGHTA and CDR2 FQGNSA. The CDR3 contains 15 residues. J gave up 0 bases and V 4 bases, and 3 bases lay outside the gene matches. In DNA form, the CDR3 reads TGTGCCAGCAGCTCGTGGACAGGGGGCTCCTACGAGCAGTACTTC. Translated: CASSSWTGGSYEQYF.

This clonotype was counted between two and nine times. The chain is built from TRBV2 and TRBJ2-1; D remains unclear. Per germline, CDR1 SNHLY and CDR2 FYNNEI. The CDR3 is 14 amino acids. V was trimmed by 3 bases and J by 6 bases, leaving 12 bases between them. The chain's CDR3 is CASSETALFNEQFF. CDR3 bases: TGTGCCAGCAGTGAGACGGCCTTATTCAATGAGCAGTTCTTC. The full variable domain, rest sourced from reference TRBV2 and TRBJ2-1, is EPEVTQTPSHQVTQMGQEVILRCVPISNHLYFYWYRQILGQKVEFLVSFYNNEISEKSEIFDDQFSVERPDGSNFTLKIRSTKLEDSAMYFCASSETALFNEQFFGPGTRLTVL.

The table lists this clonotype with many counts. The V gene is TRBV28, the J gene TRBJ2-7; D is ambiguous. Germline assignment: CDR1 MDHEN and CDR2 SYDVKM. The V end was cut by 2 bases, the J end by 8 bases, with 16 bases between. The CDR3 sequence is 14 residues long. CDR3 protein: CASSLSQTVSKQYF. The CDR3 DNA sequence: TGTGCCAGCAGTTTAAGTCAGACTGTCAGTAAGCAGTACTTC.

The chain couples TRBV24-1 to TRBJ1-5, with D hard to call. V dropped 4 bases and J dropped 4 bases, with 10 bases sitting between them. Germline-derived CDR1 and CDR2 are KGHDR and SFDVKD. The CDR3 totals 14 residues. CDR3 sequence reads: CATSDPSANQPQHF. CDR3 DNA sequence: TGTGCCACCAGTGACCCATCCGCGAATCAGCCCCAGCATTTT.

V gene TRBV24-1 combines with J gene TRBJ1-5, with D unresolved. This CDR3 comprises 14 residues. V shed 5 bases and J shed 1 base, with 8 bases lying between them. The germline V gene has CDR1 KGHDR and CDR2 SFDVKD. The chain's CDR3 is CATSGRGSNQPQHF. Written as DNA, the CDR3 is TGTGCCACCAGTGGAAGAGGGAGCAATCAGCCCCAGCATTTT.

This clonotype has only a few counts. This rearrangement joins TRBV6-4 to TRBJ2-6; D gene ambiguous. Germline V gives CDR1 MRHNA, CDR2 SNTAGT. The CDR3 contains 15 residues. Trimming cost V 3 bases and J 0 bases, with 6 bases left between them. DNA of the CDR3: TGTGCCAGCAGTGATTTGGGCTCTGGGGCCAACGTCCTGACTTTC. Its protein is CASSDLGSGANVLTF.

This clonotype was recorded many times. The chain has TRBV6-5 and TRBJ2-5; 7 nucleotides agree with TRBD1. Germline V gives CDR1 MNHEY, CDR2 SVGAGI. The CDR3 consists of 15 residues. Germline trimming cut 6 bases from V and 4 bases from J; bases unmatched to any gene: 11. The CDR3 DNA reads as TGTGCCAGCAGGCCAACAGGGGCTCGTGGAGAGACCCAGTACTTC. It encodes CASRPTGARGETQYF.

This clonotype was seen only a few times. The chain joins TRBV6-1 to TRBJ1-1; 7 nucleotides line up with TRBD1. The CDR3 spans 14 residues. V dropped 7 bases and J dropped 4; count of bases not matched to a gene: 9. Germline assignment: CDR1 MNHNS and CDR2 SASEGT. CDR3 sequence reads: CASTSRGRGTEAFF. CDR3 DNA sequence: TGTGCCAGCACCTCGAGGGGGCGAGGCACTGAAGCTTTCTTT.

This clonotype was counted many times. The chain combines TRBV6-2 or TRBV6-3 with TRBJ2-6; possibly TRBD1 for D (6 bases). Germline V lookup: CDR1 MNHEY, CDR2 SVGEGT. V was cut by 2 bases and J by 3 bases, with 14 bases left in between. This CDR3 region has 17 residues. Here the CDR3 DNA reads TGTGCCAGCAGTTACACTTTTGCAGGGGATGGGGCCAACGTCCTGACTTTC. Amino acids: CASSYTFAGDGANVLTF.

The V gene is TRBV10-2, the J gene TRBJ2-6, with 9 positions matching TRBD2. Per the germline V gene, CDR1 is WSHSY and CDR2 is SAAADI. J was trimmed by 1 base and V by 6 bases; bases with no gene match: 10. This CDR3 has 18 residues. The CDR3 DNA reads as TGCGCCAGCAGCTTAATAGCGGGAGTCGGTTCTGGGGCCAACGTCCTGACTTTC. Protein sequence: CASSLIAGVGSGANVLTF.

This clonotype showed up just a few times. The chain uses TRBV25-1 and TRBJ2-5, with TRBD1 matching over 12 bases. The CDR3 consists of 16 residues. The germline CDR1 and CDR2 sequences are MGHDK and SYGVNS. The V and J ends lost 2 bases and 2 bases, in that order; junction bases with no gene match: 3. CDR3 bases: TGTGCCAGCAGTGAAGGGGACAGGGGGCTTCAAGAGACCCAGTACTTC. Protein product: CASSEGDRGLQETQYF. Combining the CDR3 with reference TRBV25-1 and TRBJ2-5 gives the whole variable domain EADIYQTPRYLVIGTGKKITLECSQTMGHDKMYWYQQDPGMELHLIHYSYGVNSTEKGDLSSESTVSRIRTEHFPLTLESARPSHTSQYLCASSEGDRGLQETQYFGPGTRLLVL.

V gene TRBV6-1 combines with J gene TRBJ1-2; 7 positions match TRBD1. CDR1 is MNHNS and CDR2 is SASEGT in the germline V gene. With V trimmed by 6 bases and J by 4 bases, 8 bases remained unmatched. The CDR3 covers 14 residues. The CDR3 sequence is CASSPQGVSYGYTF. The CDR3 region has the DNA TGTGCCAGCAGCCCTCAGGGGGTTAGCTATGGCTACACCTTC.

V usage is TRBV2 and J usage is TRBJ2-7; 7 nucleotides align to TRBD1. The germline V gene encodes CDR1 SNHLY and CDR2 FYNNEI. V was pared by 7 bases and J by 3 bases, with 6 bases of the junction left unmatched. The CDR3 contains 13 residues. The CDR3 coding sequence is TGTGCCAGCACCCCGGGACAGTTCTACGAGCAGTACTTC. Protein sequence: CASTPGQFYEQYF.

This clonotype was counted at least ten times. The gene calls are TRBV29-1 and TRBJ1-5; 7 bases map to TRBD1. Germline values: CDR1 SQVTM, CDR2 ANQGSEA. The CDR3 has 13 amino acids. J was trimmed by 2 bases and V by 4 bases; bases with no gene match: 2. Here the CDR3 DNA reads TGCAGCGTTGGACAGGGCGGCAATCAGCCCCAGCATTTT. This sequence encodes CSVGQGGNQPQHF.

This clonotype was seen repeatedly, ten times or more. The genes are TRBV7-2 and TRBJ2-5; D perhaps matches TRBD2 (5 bases). Looked up from germline, CDR1 is SGHTA and CDR2 is FQGNSA. The V and J ends lost 1 base and 1 base respectively, with 10 bases between them. The CDR3 is made up of 15 amino acids. Here the CDR3 reads CASSLDPGSQETQYF. The CDR3 bases are TGTGCCAGCAGCTTAGATCCGGGAAGCCAAGAGACCCAGTACTTC. The variable domain in full, completed from reference TRBV7-2 and TRBJ2-5, reads GAGVSQSPSNKVTEKGKDVELRCDPISGHTALYWYRQSLGQGLEFLIYFQGNSAPDKSGLPSDRFSAERTGGSVSTLTIQRTQQEDSAVYLCASSLDPGSQETQYFGPGTRLLVL.

The sample holds one count of this clonotype. The chain couples TRBV10-3 to TRBJ1-1; D is ambiguous. The CDR3 contains 14 residues. V shed 6 bases and J shed 3 bases, with 14 bases lying between them. Germline V lookup: CDR1 ENHRY, CDR2 SYGVKD. For the CDR3, the DNA is TGTGCCATCAGGACCCCGGATGGTTACACTGAAGCTTTCTTT. It is translated as CAIRTPDGYTEAFF.